This TCR beta chain was profiled in a study of technical replicates of blood from four donors. Assay: immunoSEQ multiplex PCR; the TCRdb copy retains only in-frame clones and omits some. The sample has approximately 87,000 clones, 90% to 95% seen once. This CDR3 is 15 amino acids long. Per germline, CDR1 SEHNR and CDR2 FQNEAQ (reference sequence). Trimming shortened V by 2 bases and J by 5 bases, and 15 bases separated the two germline ends. The chain joins TRBV7-9 to TRBJ2-5, with D possibly TRBD2 on 6 matching bases. Material: T cells isolated from PBMCs. The clonotype comes from a human donor in good health. As DNA, the CDR3 is TGTGCCAGCAGCTTATACACGGGAGTGGGCGAGACCCAGTACTTC. Its protein is CASSLYTGVGETQYF.